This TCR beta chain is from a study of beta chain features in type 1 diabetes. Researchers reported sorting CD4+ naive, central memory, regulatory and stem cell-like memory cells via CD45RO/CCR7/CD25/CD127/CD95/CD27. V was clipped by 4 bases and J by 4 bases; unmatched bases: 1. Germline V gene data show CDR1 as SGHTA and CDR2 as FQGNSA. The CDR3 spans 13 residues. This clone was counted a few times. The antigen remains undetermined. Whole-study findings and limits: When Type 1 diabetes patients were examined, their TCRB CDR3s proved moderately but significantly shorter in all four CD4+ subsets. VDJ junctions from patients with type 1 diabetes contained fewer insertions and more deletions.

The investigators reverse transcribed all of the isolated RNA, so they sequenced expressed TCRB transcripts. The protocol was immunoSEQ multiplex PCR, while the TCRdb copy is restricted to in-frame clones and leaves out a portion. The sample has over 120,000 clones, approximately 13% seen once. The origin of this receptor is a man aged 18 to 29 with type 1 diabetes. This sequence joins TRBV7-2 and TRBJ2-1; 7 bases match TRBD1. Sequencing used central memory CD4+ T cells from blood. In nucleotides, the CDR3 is TGTGCCAGCAGCTCGGGACAGTACAATGAGCAGTTCTTC. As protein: CASSSGQYNEQFF.